These T cell receptor beta chains were read from a single sample in a study of T cell responses to AZD1222 COVID-19 vaccine. TCRdb keeps only in-frame clones here, not all; method: immunoSEQ multiplex PCR. The sample consists of about 96,000 clones, 89% of them appearing once. The starting material was peripheral blood, obtained on day 0 of AZD1222 vaccination. The receptor source for this set is an adult in good health. Both conserved end residues are part of each CDR3. A D gene is named only where the DNA matches it firmly. The size entry is marked missing in some rows and otherwise reads once, few, many or a size class.

J gene	clone size	V gene	D gene	CDR3 DNA	CDR3 protein
TRBJ1-6	-	TRBV24-1	-	TGTGCCACCAGTGATACGGGAGGGACACCCCTCCACTTT	CATSDTGGTPLHF
TRBJ2-1	-	TRBV5-1	-	TGCGCCAGCAGCTTGGCCTCCCTAGGTTCCTACAATGAGCAGTTCTTC	CASSLASLGSYNEQFF
TRBJ1-2	-	TRBV7-8	-	TGTGCCAGCAGCTCCCGGACGGAAGCTAACTATGGCTACACCTTC	CASSSRTEANYGYTF
TRBJ1-2	-	TRBV6-5	-	TGTGCCAGCAGTTATGGGTTGTCGAACTATGGCTACACCTTC	CASSYGLSNYGYTF
TRBJ1-5	-	TRBV27	TRBD1	TGTGCCAGCAGTTTCGCAAGGCGACAGGGCGAATATAGCAATCAGCCCCAGCATTTT	CASSFARRQGEYSNQPQHF
TRBJ1-2	-	TRBV7-8	-	TGTGCCAGCAGCGATTATCTTCGCTATGGCTACACCTTC	CASSDYLRYGYTF
TRBJ2-7	once	TRBV4-1	-	TGCGCCAGCAGCCACGTCGGGGGACCCATAAGATCCTACGAGCAGTACTTC	CASSHVGGPIRSYEQYF
TRBJ2-5	-	TRBV19	TRBD2	TGTGCCAGTAGTATAAGGGGTAGCGGGGGGACCAGCCAAGAGACCCAGTACTTC	CASSIRGSGGTSQETQYF
TRBJ1-6	-	TRBV27	-	TGTGCCAGCACGAAGGTCTATAATTCACCCCTCCACTTT	CASTKVYNSPLHF
TRBJ2-1	-	TRBV15	-	TGTGCCACCAGCCGAGATCTTGGGCTATACAATGAGCAGTTCTTC	CATSRDLGLYNEQFF
TRBJ2-1	-	TRBV27	-	TGTGCCAGCAGCTTTACAGGATACAATGAGCAGTTCTTC	CASSFTGYNEQFF
TRBJ1-1	-	TRBV19	-	TGTGCCAGTAGTATTGGGGGGGGCTCCGGGAACACTGAAGCTTTCTTT	CASSIGGGSGNTEAFF
TRBJ1-2	few	TRBV3-1/TRBV3-2	TRBD1	TGTGCCAGCAACCTACCGGGACAGGGGGTCGGCTACACCTTC	CASNLPGQGVGYTF
TRBJ2-7	-	TRBV21-1	-	TGTGCCAGCAGCCTCCGGGACAAAGAGCCGTACGAGCAGTACTTC	CASSLRDKEPYEQYF
TRBJ1-5	-	TRBV3-1/TRBV3-2	-	TGTGCCAGCAGCCAAGGAATGGGGGCCCGCAATCAGCCCCAGCATTTT	CASSQGMGARNQPQHF
TRBJ2-7	-	TRBV7-9	-	TGTGCCAGCAGCAACTTGGTCGAGCAGTACTTC	CASSNLVEQYF
TRBJ1-1	once	TRBV5-6	TRBD1	TGTGCCAGCAGCATTGGGCTGGACAGGTGGGGCACTGAAGCTTTCTTT	CASSIGLDRWGTEAFF
TRBJ2-7	once	TRBV12-2	-	TGTGCAAGTCGCTTTGTGCCGTTGCGGGGTACCTACGAGCAGTACTTC	CASRFVPLRGTYEQYF
TRBJ2-3	-	TRBV6-5	-	TGTGCCAGCCAGATTGACCCGAGGGCCACAGATACGCAGTATTTT	CASQIDPRATDTQYF
TRBJ1-2	-	TRBV11-3	-	TGTGCCAGCAGCTTAGGAGGACAAACTACTAACTATGGCTACACCTTC	CASSLGGQTTNYGYTF